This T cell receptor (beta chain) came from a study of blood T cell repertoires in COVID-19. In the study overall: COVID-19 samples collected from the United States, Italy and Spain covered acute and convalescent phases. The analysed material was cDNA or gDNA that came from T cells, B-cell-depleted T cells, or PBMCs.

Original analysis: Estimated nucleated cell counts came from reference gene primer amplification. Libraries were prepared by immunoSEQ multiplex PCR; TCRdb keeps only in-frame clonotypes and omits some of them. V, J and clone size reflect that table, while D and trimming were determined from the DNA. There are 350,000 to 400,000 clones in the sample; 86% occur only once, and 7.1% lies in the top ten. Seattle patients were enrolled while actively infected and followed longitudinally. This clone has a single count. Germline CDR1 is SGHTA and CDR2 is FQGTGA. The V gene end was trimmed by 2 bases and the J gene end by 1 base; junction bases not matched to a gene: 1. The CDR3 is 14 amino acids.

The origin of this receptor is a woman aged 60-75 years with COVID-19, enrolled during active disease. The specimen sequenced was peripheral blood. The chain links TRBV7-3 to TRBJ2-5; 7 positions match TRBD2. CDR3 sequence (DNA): TGTGCCAGCAGCTTAGGCGGGGGCCAAGAGACCCAGTACTTC. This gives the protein CASSLGGGQETQYF.